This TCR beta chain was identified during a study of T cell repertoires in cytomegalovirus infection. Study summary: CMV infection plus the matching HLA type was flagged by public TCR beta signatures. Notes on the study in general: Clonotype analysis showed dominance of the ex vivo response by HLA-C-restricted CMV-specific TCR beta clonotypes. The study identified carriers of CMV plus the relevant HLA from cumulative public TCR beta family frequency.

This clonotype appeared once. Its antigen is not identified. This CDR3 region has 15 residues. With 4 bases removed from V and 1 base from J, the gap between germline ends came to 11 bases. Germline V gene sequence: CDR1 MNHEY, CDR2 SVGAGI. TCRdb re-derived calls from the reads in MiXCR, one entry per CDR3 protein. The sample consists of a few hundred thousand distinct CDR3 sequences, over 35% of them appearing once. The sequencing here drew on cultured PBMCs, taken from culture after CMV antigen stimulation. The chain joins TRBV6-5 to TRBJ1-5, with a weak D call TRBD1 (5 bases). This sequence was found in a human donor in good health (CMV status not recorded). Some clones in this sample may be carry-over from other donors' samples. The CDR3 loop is CASSWSRASNQPQHF. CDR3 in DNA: TGTGCCAGCAGTTGGTCCAGGGCGAGCAATCAGCCCCAGCATTTT.